The 24 T cell receptor beta chains listed next were all sequenced from one sample in a study of blood T cell repertoires in COVID-19. Using immunoSEQ multiplex PCR, the repertoire was profiled, and TCRdb retains in-frame clones only, with some absent. The data show 150,000 to 180,000 clones, 70% to 85% seen once. The specimen was peripheral blood. The receptor set was obtained from a woman aged 60-75 years with acute or convalescent COVID-19.

The chain has TRBV11-3 and TRBJ1-5, with D perhaps matching TRBD1 (5 bases). The CDR3 covers 16 residues. CDR1 is SGHNT, CDR2 YENEEA, per germline. V dropped 0 bases and J dropped 4 bases, with 13 bases sitting between them. DNA for the CDR3: TGTGCCAGCAGCTTAGATTGGCAGGGATTTAATCAGCCCCAGCATTTT. Translated, it gives CASSLDWQGFNQPQHF. Filled out from reference TRBV11-3 and TRBJ1-5, the complete variable domain reads EAGVVQSPRYKIIEKKQPVAFWCNPISGHNTLYWYLQNLGQGPELLIRYENEEAVDDSQLPKDRFSAERLKGVDSTLKIQPAELGDSAVYLCASSLDWQGFNQPQHFGDGTRLSIL.

V is TRBV5-1 and J is TRBJ2-5; 12 positions agree with TRBD2. CDR3 size: 19 residues. The V gene's germline CDR1 is SGHRS and CDR2 YFSETQ. V was pared by 4 bases and J by 2 bases, with 15 bases of the junction left unmatched. In DNA form, the CDR3 reads TGCGCCAGCAGCCCCAGCCCTAGCGGGGGGGCCGGAGCTCAAGAGACCCAGTACTTC. This sequence encodes CASSPSPSGGAGAQETQYF.

The rearrangement links TRBV19 to TRBJ1-2, with TRBD1 identical over 8 bases. V gave up 5 bases and J gave up 4 bases; unmatched junction bases: 3. The CDR3 covers 13 residues. Germline CDR1 LNHDA, CDR2 SQIVND (reference sequence). CDR3 DNA: TGTGCCAGTAGTCTCGGACAGGGCTATGGCTACACCTTC. Its translation: CASSLGQGYGYTF.

V usage is TRBV6-1 and J usage is TRBJ1-3, with TRBD1 matching over 9 bases. This CDR3 has 17 residues. Germline V gene lookup returns CDR1 MNHNS and CDR2 SASEGT. The trim removed 4 bases at V and 4 bases at J, leaving 11 bases unmatched. The CDR3 coding sequence is TGTGCCAGCAGTGGGGGTGGGACAGGGATTCGAGGAAACACCATATATTTT. Amino acid sequence: CASSGGGTGIRGNTIYF.

The chain joins TRBV9 to TRBJ2-2; D gene uncertain. V lost 0 bases and J 0 bases, leaving 9 bases between the germline ends. Germline CDR1 reads SGDLS; CDR2 reads YYNGEE. This CDR3 contains 16 residues. CDR3 loop: CASSVANLPNTGELFF. Here the CDR3 DNA reads TGTGCCAGCAGCGTAGCAAACTTACCGAACACCGGGGAGCTGTTTTTT.

The rearrangement links TRBV19 to TRBJ1-5; D perhaps matches TRBD1 (6 bases). Deletions cut 5 bases from V and 1 base from J, with 9 bases between. Per the germline V gene, CDR1 is LNHDA and CDR2 is SQIVND (reference sequence). The CDR3 covers 14 residues. CDR3 protein: CASSGGLSNQPQHF. The DNA of the CDR3 is TGTGCCAGTAGTGGGGGCCTGAGCAATCAGCCCCAGCATTTT.

The chain combines TRBV19 with TRBJ1-2; tentatively, D is TRBD1 (5 bases). Per the germline V gene, CDR1 is LNHDA and CDR2 is SQIVND (reference sequence). The CDR3 sequence is 16 residues long. The V and J ends lost 3 bases and 8 bases respectively, with 22 bases between them. CDR3: CASSISGRRGERGYTF. The CDR3, as DNA: TGTGCCAGTAGTATCAGCGGGAGACGGGGCGAGAGGGGCTACACCTTC.

The chain employs TRBV3-1 (or the pseudogene TRBV3-2) and TRBJ2-7, with D perhaps matching TRBD1 (6 bases). There are 13 residues in the CDR3. Germline CDR1 LGHDT, CDR2 YNNKEL (reference sequence). V was pared by 1 base and J by 5 bases, with 9 bases between. The CDR3 loop is CASSQGGTHEQYF. CDR3 nucleotide sequence: TGTGCCAGCAGCCAAGGAGGGACACACGAGCAGTACTTC.

The V and J genes are TRBV28 and TRBJ1-1; D is uncertain. V lost 8 bases and J lost 1, with 11 bases in between. Per the germline V gene, CDR1 is MDHEN and CDR2 is SYDVKM. CDR3 length equals 13 residues. CDR3 DNA sequence: TGTGCCAGCCGGACTTCCACGAACACTGAAGCTTTCTTT. Protein product: CASRTSTNTEAFF.

V usage is TRBV12-5 and J usage is TRBJ1-2; tentative D call: TRBD1 (5 bases). V lost 1 base and J lost 6, with 12 bases in between. The CDR3 totals 14 residues. CDR1 and CDR2 from the germline V gene are LGHNT and FRNRAP. The CDR3 coding sequence is TGTGCTAGTGGTTTGGACCCGGGGGGGAATGGCTACACCTTC. It codes for CASGLDPGGNGYTF.

V usage is TRBV7-9 and J usage is TRBJ1-6; 8 nucleotides agree with TRBD1. V gave up 6 bases and J gave up 7 bases; unmatched junction bases: 5. This CDR3 contains 14 residues. CDR1 SEHNR and CDR2 FQNEAQ come from the germline V gene (reference sequence). The CDR3 DNA reads as TGTGCCAGCAGTCCAGGGGGCGCGAATTCACCCCTCCACTTT. This encodes CASSPGGANSPLHF.

This rearrangement joins TRBV28 to TRBJ2-5, with D tentatively TRBD2 (5 bases). The germline V gene encodes CDR1 MDHEN and CDR2 SYDVKM. Trimming stripped 7 bases from V and 7 bases from J, with 16 bases between. This CDR3 contains 13 residues. In DNA form, the CDR3 reads TGTGCCAGCACGAAGGGAGTTGTGGTGACCCAGTACTTC. Translation: CASTKGVVVTQYF.

The chain links TRBV6-6 to TRBJ1-5; D is ambiguous. The V gene's germline CDR1 is MNHNY and CDR2 SVGAGI (reference sequence). Trimming took 6 bases from V and 8 from J, leaving 17 bases between them. The CDR3 consists of 14 residues. The CDR3 region is CASSLPEVEKPQHF. CDR3 in DNA: TGTGCCAGCAGCCTCCCCGAGGTGGAGAAGCCCCAGCATTTT.

V usage is TRBV19 and J usage is TRBJ1-2, with D possibly matching TRBD1 (5 bases). The germline V gene has CDR1 LNHDA and CDR2 SQIVND (reference sequence). The CDR3 totals 13 residues. Trimming took off 3 bases at V and 2 bases at J, with 7 bases between the two ends. This CDR3 is CASSMTANYGYTF. As DNA, the CDR3 is TGTGCCAGTAGTATGACAGCGAACTATGGCTACACCTTC.

The chain employs TRBV29-1 and TRBJ2-5, with TRBD2 as a possible D gene (5 bases). Trimming removed 7 bases at V and 5 bases at J, with 17 bases between. The CDR3 totals 13 residues. Germline assignment: CDR1 SQVTM and CDR2 ANQGSEA. CDR3 residues: CSAQLVRAETQYF. In nucleotides, the CDR3 is TGCAGCGCTCAACTAGTTCGGGCGGAGACCCAGTACTTC. Variable domain in full (rest from reference TRBV29-1 and TRBJ2-5): SAVISQKPSRDICQRGTSLTIQCQVDSQVTMMFWYRQQPGQSLTLIATANQGSEATYESGFVIDKFPISRPNLTFSTLTVSNMSPEDSSIYLCSAQLVRAETQYFGPGTRLLVL.

The chain employs TRBV11-2 and TRBJ2-3; no clear D. The CDR3 covers 18 residues. The V end lost 5 bases, the J end lost 0 bases, and 21 bases lay between the germline ends. Germline V gene lookup returns CDR1 SGHAT and CDR2 FQNNGV. In DNA, the CDR3 is TGTGCCAGCAGCCCCCTTTTCCCGTCTTTAACTAGCACAGATACGCAGTATTTT. Amino acids: CASSPLFPSLTSTDTQYF.

This clone came up once. J is TRBJ2-7 and V is TRBV28, with 8 bases lining up with TRBD1. Per the germline V gene, CDR1 is MDHEN and CDR2 is SYDVKM. V was pared by 7 bases and J by 4 bases, with 9 bases of the junction left unmatched. The CDR3 loop spans 14 amino acids. DNA of the CDR3: TGTGCCAGCAAGAGGACAGGGTCGCTGTACGAGCAGTACGTC. It codes for CASKRTGSLYEQYV.

The V and J genes are TRBV18 and TRBJ2-1; TRBD1 matches 7 bases. Per germline, CDR1 KGHSH and CDR2 LQKENI. The CDR3 runs to 14 residues. The junction had 0 bases not matched to a gene; V was cut back by 1 base and J by 3 bases. The CDR3 DNA follows: TGTGCCAGCTCACCACGGGACAGCTACAATGAGCAGTTCTTC. Amino acids: CASSPRDSYNEQFF. The variable domain in full, completed from reference TRBV18 and TRBJ2-1, reads NAGVMQNPRHLVRRRGQEARLRCSPMKGHSHVYWYRQLPEEGLKFMVYLQKENIIDESGMPKERFSAEFPKEGPSILRIQQVVRGDSAAYFCASSPRDSYNEQFFGPGTRLTVL.

The chain couples TRBV28 to TRBJ1-2; the D is unclear. The V end lost 7 bases, the J end lost 5 bases, and 8 bases lay between the germline ends. The length of the CDR3 is 11 residues. Germline V CDR1 and CDR2: MDHEN, SYDVKM. For the CDR3, the DNA is TGTGCCAGCAATCCGGGATATGGCTACACCTTC. As protein: CASNPGYGYTF.

The V gene is TRBV6-6, the J gene TRBJ1-2; 9 bases are shared with TRBD1. V gave up 6 bases and J gave up 7 bases; unmatched junction bases: 18. This CDR3 spans 17 amino acids. The germline V gene encodes CDR1 MNHNY and CDR2 SVGAGI (reference sequence). CDR3 nucleotide sequence: TGTGCCAGCAGCCGAGCCCAACCCTCGGGACAGGGCTTTGGCTACACCTTC. Translation gives CASSRAQPSGQGFGYTF.

The chain combines TRBV6-1 with TRBJ1-1, with 10 bases identical to TRBD1. CDR1 MNHNS and CDR2 SASEGT come from the germline V gene. The CDR3 consists of 16 residues. Unmatched junction bases numbered 10, after V lost 4 bases and J lost 5 bases. CDR3 DNA: TGTGCCAGCAGTGCCCCCAGGGGACAGGGGTATACTGAAGCTTTCTTT. It codes for CASSAPRGQGYTEAFF.

The gene calls are TRBV12-3 or TRBV12-4 and TRBJ1-1, with D perhaps TRBD1 (6 bases). Trimming stripped 7 bases from V and 1 base from J, with 10 bases between. This CDR3 is built from 13 residues. The CDR3 reads CASTRQANTEAFF. The CDR3 DNA sequence: TGTGCCAGCACTAGACAGGCGAACACTGAAGCTTTCTTT.

This chain connects TRBV2 to TRBJ2-1, with D unclear. The germline V and J ends were trimmed by 0 bases and 13 bases, with 19 bases remaining between them. The V gene's germline CDR1 is SNHLY and CDR2 FYNNEI. This CDR3 is built from 15 residues. Here the CDR3 reads CASSEALGMTFPQFF. CDR3 nucleotide sequence: TGTGCCAGCAGTGAAGCGCTAGGTATGACTTTCCCTCAGTTCTTC.

The rearrangement joins TRBV20-1 to TRBJ1-1, with 8 bases that match TRBD1. This CDR3 region has 15 residues. V trimming: 3 bases; J trimming: 3 bases; junction bases outside the gene matches: 9. CDR1 is DFQATT, CDR2 SNEGSKA, per germline (reference sequence). The CDR3 protein is CSASSFGQGDTEAFF. The CDR3 nucleotides read TGCAGTGCTAGTTCCTTCGGACAGGGCGACACTGAAGCTTTCTTT.